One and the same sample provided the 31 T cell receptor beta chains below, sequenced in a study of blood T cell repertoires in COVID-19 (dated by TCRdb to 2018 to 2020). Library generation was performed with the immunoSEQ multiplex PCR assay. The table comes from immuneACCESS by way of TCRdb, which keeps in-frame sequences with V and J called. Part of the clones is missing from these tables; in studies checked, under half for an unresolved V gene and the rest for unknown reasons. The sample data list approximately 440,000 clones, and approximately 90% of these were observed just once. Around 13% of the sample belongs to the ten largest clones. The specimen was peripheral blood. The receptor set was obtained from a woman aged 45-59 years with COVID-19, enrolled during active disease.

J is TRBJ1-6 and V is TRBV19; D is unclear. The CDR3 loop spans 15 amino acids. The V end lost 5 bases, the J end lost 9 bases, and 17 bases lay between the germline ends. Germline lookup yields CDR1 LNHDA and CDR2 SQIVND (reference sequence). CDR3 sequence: CASSPRGVPGSPLHF. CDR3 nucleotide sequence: TGTGCCAGTAGTCCCCGGGGAGTGCCTGGTTCACCCCTCCACTTT.

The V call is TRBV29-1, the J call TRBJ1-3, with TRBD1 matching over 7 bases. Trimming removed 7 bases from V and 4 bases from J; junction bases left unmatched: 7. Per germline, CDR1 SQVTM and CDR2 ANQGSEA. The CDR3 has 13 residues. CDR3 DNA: TGCAGCGGGGCGGACAGGTCCGGAAACACCATATATTTT. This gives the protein CSGADRSGNTIYF.

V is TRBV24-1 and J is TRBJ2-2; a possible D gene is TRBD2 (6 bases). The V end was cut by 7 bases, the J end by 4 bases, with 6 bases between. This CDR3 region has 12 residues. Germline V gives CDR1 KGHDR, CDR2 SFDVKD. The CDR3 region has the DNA TGTGCCACCAGGGGGGGCACCGGGGAGCTGTTTTTT. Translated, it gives CATRGGTGELFF.

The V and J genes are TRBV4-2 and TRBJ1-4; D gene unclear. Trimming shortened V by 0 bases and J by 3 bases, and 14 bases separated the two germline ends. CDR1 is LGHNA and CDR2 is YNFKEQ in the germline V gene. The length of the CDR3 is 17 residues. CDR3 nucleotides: TGTGCCAGCAGCCAAGATCGGAGGAGGAGGTCTAATGAAAAACTGTTTTTT. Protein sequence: CASSQDRRRRSNEKLFF.

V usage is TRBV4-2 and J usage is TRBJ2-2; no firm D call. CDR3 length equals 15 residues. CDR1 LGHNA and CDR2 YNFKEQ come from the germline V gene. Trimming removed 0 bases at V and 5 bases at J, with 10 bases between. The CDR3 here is CASSQDHPVTGELFF. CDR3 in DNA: TGTGCCAGCAGCCAAGATCACCCAGTGACCGGGGAGCTGTTTTTT.

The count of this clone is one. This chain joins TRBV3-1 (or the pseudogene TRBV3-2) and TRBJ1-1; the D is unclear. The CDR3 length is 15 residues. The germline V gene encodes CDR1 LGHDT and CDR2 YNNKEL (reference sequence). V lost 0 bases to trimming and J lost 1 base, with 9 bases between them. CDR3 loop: CASSQDPGSNTEAFF. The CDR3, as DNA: TGTGCCAGCAGCCAAGATCCGGGATCGAACACTGAAGCTTTCTTT.

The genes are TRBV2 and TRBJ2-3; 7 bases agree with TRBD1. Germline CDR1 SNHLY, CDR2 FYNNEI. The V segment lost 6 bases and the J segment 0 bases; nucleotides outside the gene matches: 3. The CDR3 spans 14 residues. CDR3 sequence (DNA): TGTGCCAGCAGCAGGGACAGTAGCACAGATACGCAGTATTTT. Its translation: CASSRDSSTDTQYF.

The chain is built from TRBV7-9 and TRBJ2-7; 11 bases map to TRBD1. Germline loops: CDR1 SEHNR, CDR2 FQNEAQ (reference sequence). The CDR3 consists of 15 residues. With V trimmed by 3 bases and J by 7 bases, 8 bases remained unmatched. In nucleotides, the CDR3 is TGTGCCAGCAGCTTTCTTGGACAGGGGGCTGGGGAGCAGTACTTC. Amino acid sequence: CASSFLGQGAGEQYF. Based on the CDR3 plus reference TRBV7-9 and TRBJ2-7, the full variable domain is DTGVSQNPRHKITKRGQNVTFRCDPISEHNRLYWYRQTLGQGPEFLTYFQNEAQLEKSRLLSDRFSAERPKGSFSTLEIQRTEQGDSAMYLCASSFLGQGAGEQYFGPGTRLTVT.

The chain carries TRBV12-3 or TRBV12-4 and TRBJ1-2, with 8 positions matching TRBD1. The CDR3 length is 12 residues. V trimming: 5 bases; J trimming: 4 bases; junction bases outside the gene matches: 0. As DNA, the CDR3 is TGTGCCAGCAGTGGGACAGGCTATGGCTACACCTTC. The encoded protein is CASSGTGYGYTF.

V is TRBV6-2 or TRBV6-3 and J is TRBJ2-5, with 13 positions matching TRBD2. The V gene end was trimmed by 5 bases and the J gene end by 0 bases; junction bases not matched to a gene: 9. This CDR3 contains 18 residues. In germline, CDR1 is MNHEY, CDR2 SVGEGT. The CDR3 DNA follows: TGTGCCAGCAGTCTAACTAGCGGGGGGGCCTTGTACCAAGAGACCCAGTACTTC. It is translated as CASSLTSGGALYQETQYF.

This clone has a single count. The CDR3 spells CASRSGTANEKLFF. The CDR3 DNA reads as TGTGCCAGCAGGTCCGGGACAGCTAATGAAAAACTGTTTTTT. V gene TRBV5-5 combines with J gene TRBJ1-4; 7 bases fit TRBD1. Germline V gene sequence: CDR1 SGHKS, CDR2 YYEKEE (reference sequence). The CDR3 has 14 residues. The J segment lost 3 bases and the V segment lost 5 bases, leaving 4 bases of the junction unmatched.

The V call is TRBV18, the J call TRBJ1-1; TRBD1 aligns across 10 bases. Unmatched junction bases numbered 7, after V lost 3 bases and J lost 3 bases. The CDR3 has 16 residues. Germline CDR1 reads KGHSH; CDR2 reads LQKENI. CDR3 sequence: CASSPRDRGADTEAFF. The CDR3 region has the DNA TGTGCCAGCTCACCCAGGGACAGGGGAGCGGACACTGAAGCTTTCTTT.

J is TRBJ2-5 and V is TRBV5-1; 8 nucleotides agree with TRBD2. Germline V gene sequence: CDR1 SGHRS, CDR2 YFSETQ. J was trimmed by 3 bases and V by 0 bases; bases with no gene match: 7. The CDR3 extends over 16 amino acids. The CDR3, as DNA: TGCGCCAGCAGCTTGGCCGGGGGGGCGCTGAAAGAGACCCAGTACTTC. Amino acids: CASSLAGGALKETQYF. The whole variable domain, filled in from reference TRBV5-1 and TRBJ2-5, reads KAGVTQTPRYLIKTRGQQVTLSCSPISGHRSVSWYQQTPGQGLQFLFEYFSETQRNKGNFPGRFSGRQFSNSRSEMNVSTLELGDSALYLCASSLAGGALKETQYFGPGTRLLVL.

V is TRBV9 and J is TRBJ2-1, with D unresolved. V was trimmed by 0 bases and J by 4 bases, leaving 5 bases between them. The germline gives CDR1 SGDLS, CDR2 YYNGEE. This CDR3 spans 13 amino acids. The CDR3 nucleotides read TGTGCCAGCAGCGTAGCTGTTTACAATGAGCAGTTCTTC. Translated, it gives CASSVAVYNEQFF.

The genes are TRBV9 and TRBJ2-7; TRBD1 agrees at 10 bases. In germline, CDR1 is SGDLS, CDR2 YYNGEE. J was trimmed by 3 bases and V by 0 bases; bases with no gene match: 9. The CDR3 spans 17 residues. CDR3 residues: CASSVGVRWDRGYEQYF. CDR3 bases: TGTGCCAGCAGCGTAGGAGTAAGATGGGACAGGGGCTACGAGCAGTACTTC. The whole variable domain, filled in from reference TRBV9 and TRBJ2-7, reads DSGVTQTPKHLITATGQRVTLRCSPRSGDLSVYWYQQSLDQGLQFLIQYYNGEERAKGNILERFSAQQFPDLHSELNLSSLELGDSALYFCASSVGVRWDRGYEQYFGPGTRLTVT.

CDR3 in amino acids: CAWSQGGNTEAFF. The CDR3 coding sequence is TGTGCCTGGAGTCAGGGGGGGAACACTGAAGCTTTCTTT. The chain couples TRBV30 to TRBJ1-1; 7 positions agree with TRBD1. V shed 2 bases, J shed 1 base, and the junction held 1 base outside the gene matches. The CDR3 runs to 13 residues. From germline, CDR1 is GTSNPN and CDR2 SVGIG (reference sequence).

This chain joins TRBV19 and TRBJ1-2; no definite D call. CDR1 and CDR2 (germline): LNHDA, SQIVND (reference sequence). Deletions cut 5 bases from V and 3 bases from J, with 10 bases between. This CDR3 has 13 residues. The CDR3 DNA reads TGTGCCAGTAGTTCGACATTACACTATGGCTACACCTTC. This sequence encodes CASSSTLHYGYTF.

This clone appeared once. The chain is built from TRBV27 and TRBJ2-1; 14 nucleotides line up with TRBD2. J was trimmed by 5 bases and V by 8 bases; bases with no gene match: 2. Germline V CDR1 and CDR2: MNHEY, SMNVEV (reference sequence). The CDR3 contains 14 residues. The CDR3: CASGLAGGNNEQFF. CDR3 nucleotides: TGTGCCAGCGGACTAGCGGGGGGTAACAATGAGCAGTTCTTC.

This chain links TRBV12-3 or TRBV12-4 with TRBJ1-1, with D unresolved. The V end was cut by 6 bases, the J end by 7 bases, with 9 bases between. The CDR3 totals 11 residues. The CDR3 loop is CASSFYREAFF. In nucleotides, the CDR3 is TGTGCCAGCAGCTTCTATCGTGAAGCTTTCTTT.

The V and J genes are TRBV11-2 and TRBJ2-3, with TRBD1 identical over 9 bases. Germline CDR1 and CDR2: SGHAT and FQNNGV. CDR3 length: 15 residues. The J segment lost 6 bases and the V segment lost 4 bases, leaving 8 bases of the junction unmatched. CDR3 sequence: CASSSPGTGSDTQYF. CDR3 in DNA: TGTGCCAGCAGCTCCCCCGGGACAGGGTCCGATACGCAGTATTTT.

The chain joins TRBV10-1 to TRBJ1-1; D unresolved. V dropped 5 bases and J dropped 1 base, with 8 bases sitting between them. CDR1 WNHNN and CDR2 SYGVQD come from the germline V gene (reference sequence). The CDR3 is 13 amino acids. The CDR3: CASSRTRNTEAFF. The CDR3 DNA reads TGCGCCAGCAGTCGTACAAGGAACACTGAAGCTTTCTTT.

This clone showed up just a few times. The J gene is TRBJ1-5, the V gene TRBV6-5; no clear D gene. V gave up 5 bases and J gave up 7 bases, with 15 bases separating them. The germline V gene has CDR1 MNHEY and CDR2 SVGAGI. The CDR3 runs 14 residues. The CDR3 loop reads CASSRGLVGQPQHF. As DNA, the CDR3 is TGTGCCAGCAGTCGCGGTCTGGTCGGGCAGCCCCAGCATTTT.

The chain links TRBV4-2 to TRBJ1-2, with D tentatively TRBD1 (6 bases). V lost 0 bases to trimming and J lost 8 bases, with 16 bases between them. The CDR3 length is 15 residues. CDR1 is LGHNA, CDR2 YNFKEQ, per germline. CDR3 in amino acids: CASSQDGGAVGGYTF. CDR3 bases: TGTGCCAGCAGCCAAGATGGGGGGGCCGTGGGCGGCTACACCTTC.

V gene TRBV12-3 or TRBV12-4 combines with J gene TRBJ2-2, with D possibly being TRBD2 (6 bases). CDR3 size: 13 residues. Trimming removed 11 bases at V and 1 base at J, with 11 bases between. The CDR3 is CAGGRLNTGELFF. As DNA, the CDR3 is TGTGCCGGGGGGAGGCTGAACACCGGGGAGCTGTTTTTT.

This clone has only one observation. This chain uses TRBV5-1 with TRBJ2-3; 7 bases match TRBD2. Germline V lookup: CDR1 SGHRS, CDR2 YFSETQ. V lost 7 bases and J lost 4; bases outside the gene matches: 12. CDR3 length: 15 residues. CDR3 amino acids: CASGEGAGLPDTQYF. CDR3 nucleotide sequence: TGCGCCAGCGGCGAAGGAGCGGGGTTGCCAGATACGCAGTATTTT.

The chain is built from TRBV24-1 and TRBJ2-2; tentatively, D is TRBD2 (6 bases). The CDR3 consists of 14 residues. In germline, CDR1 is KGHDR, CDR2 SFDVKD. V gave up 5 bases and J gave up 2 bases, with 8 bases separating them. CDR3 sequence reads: CATSGGANTGELFF. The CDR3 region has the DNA TGTGCCACCAGTGGCGGGGCCAACACCGGGGAGCTGTTTTTT.

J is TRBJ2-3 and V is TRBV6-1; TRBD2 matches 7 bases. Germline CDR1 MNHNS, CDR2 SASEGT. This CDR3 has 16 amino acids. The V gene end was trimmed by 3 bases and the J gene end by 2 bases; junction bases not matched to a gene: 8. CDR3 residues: CASSDPPTSVTDTQYF. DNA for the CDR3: TGTGCCAGCAGTGATCCCCCTACTAGCGTCACAGATACGCAGTATTTT.

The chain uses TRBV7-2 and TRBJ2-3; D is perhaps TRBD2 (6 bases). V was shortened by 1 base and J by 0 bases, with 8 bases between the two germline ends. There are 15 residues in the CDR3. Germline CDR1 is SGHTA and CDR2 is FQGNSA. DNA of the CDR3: TGTGCCAGCAGCTTAGGCGGGATTAGCACAGATACGCAGTATTTT. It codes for CASSLGGISTDTQYF.

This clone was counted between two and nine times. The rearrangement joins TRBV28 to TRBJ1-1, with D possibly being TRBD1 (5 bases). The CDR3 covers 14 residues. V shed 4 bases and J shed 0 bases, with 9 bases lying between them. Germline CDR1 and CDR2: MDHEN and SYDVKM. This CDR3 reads CASSYPGLNTEAFF. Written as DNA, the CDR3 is TGTGCCAGCAGTTACCCAGGGTTGAACACTGAAGCTTTCTTT.

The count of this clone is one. CDR3 nucleotide sequence: TGTGCCAGCAGCTTAGGGGGACAGGGGCGAGGCTATGGCTACACCTTC. Residues: CASSLGGQGRGYGYTF. The J gene is TRBJ1-2, the V gene TRBV7-2; 10 bases are a match to TRBD1. Trimming took 1 base from V and 4 from J; bases not matched to a gene: 6. The germline gives CDR1 SGHTA, CDR2 FQGNSA. This CDR3 has 16 amino acids.

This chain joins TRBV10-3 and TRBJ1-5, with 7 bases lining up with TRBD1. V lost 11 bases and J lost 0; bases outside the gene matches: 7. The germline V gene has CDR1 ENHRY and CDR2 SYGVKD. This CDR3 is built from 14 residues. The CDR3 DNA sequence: TGTGCCTCCAGCGGACAGGCTAGCAATCAGCCCCAGCATTTT. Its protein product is CASSGQASNQPQHF.